Below, 8 T cell receptor beta chains from the same sample are listed, as sequenced in a study of lymphopenia after photon versus proton radiotherapy. Generated by immunoSEQ multiplex PCR, the TCRdb table keeps only in-frame clones and is missing some. This table has more than 70,000 clones, around 82% appearing once. This specimen consisted of peripheral blood, obtained from a patient treated with proton-based radiotherapy. These receptors all stem from a man aged 60 to 69 with pancreatic cancer.

The gene calls are TRBV21-1 and TRBJ2-5; the DNA was not used to check the table's D call, TRBD1. TRBV21-1 counts as a pseudogene. The length of the CDR3 is 12 residues. In DNA form, the CDR3 reads TGTGCCAGCAGCGCAGGCCAAGAGACCCAGTACTTC. It is translated as CASSAGQETQYF.

The chain employs TRBV7-2 and TRBJ2-7, with D possibly being TRBD2 (8 bases). Germline CDR1 reads SGHTA; CDR2 reads FQGNSA. CDR3 length: 16 residues. The germline V and J ends were trimmed by 5 bases and 2 bases, with 19 bases remaining between them. Here the CDR3 DNA reads TGTGCCAGCAGCCAAAGGGGGCGGGAGGACGCCTACGAGCAGTACTTC. Residues: CASSQRGREDAYEQYF.

The chain couples TRBV2 to TRBJ1-3; no reliable D call. The CDR3 has 15 residues. Germline V gene lookup returns CDR1 SNHLY and CDR2 FYNNEI. V dropped 3 bases and J dropped 2 bases, with 11 bases sitting between them. The CDR3 DNA is TGTGCCAGCAGTGAGTTCAGCGGGGCTGGAAACACCATATATTTT. This gives the protein CASSEFSGAGNTIYF. The whole variable domain, filled in from reference TRBV2 and TRBJ1-3, reads EPEVTQTPSHQVTQMGQEVILRCVPISNHLYFYWYRQILGQKVEFLVSFYNNEISEKSEIFDDQFSVERPDGSNFTLKIRSTKLEDSAMYFCASSEFSGAGNTIYFGEGSWLTVV.

This clone was found a few times. The chain has TRBV5-6 and TRBJ2-7; 7 bases match TRBD2. Germline CDR1 and CDR2: SGHDT and YYEEEE. The V segment lost 2 bases and the J segment 4 bases; nucleotides outside the gene matches: 12. This CDR3 region has 16 residues. This chain's CDR3 is CASSFQSGTTRYEQYF. CDR3 DNA: TGTGCCAGCAGCTTTCAATCGGGGACTACGAGATACGAGCAGTACTTC. The full variable domain, its missing parts supplied by reference TRBV5-6 and TRBJ2-7, is DAGVTQSPTHLIKTRGQQVTLRCSPKSGHDTVSWYQQALGQGPQFIFQYYEEEERQRGNFPDRFSGHQFPNYSSELNVNALLLGDSALYLCASSFQSGTTRYEQYFGPGTRLTVT.

The chain combines TRBV5-4 with TRBJ2-4; 8 nucleotides match TRBD2. CDR1 and CDR2 (germline): SGHNT, YYREEE (reference sequence). The CDR3 is 16 amino acids. The ends lost 0 bases at V and 4 bases at J; junction bases unmatched: 6. The CDR3 DNA is TGTGCCAGCAGCTTGGAGGGTAGCGGGATTAAAAACATTCAGTACTTC. This gives the protein CASSLEGSGIKNIQYF.

V is TRBV19 and J is TRBJ2-1; 7 nucleotides line up with TRBD2. This CDR3 has 18 residues. Trimming cost V 1 base and J 3 bases; bases outside gene matches: 12. From germline, CDR1 is LNHDA and CDR2 SQIVND (reference sequence). The CDR3 protein is CASSIGGGRFTYYNEQFF. The CDR3 DNA follows: TGTGCCAGTAGTATAGGAGGCGGGAGATTCACCTACTACAATGAGCAGTTCTTC.

This chain joins TRBV30 and TRBJ2-2; D is unclear. V was cut by 7 bases and J by 0 bases, with 12 bases left in between. The CDR3 has 14 residues. Germline CDR1 is GTSNPN and CDR2 is SVGIG (reference sequence). Here the CDR3 reads CASSNQANTGELFF. CDR3 nucleotide sequence: TGTGCCTCCTCCAACCAGGCGAACACCGGGGAGCTGTTTTTT. Using reference TRBV30 and TRBJ2-2 for the parts outside the CDR3, the full variable domain is SQTIHQWPATLVQPVGSPLSLECTVEGTSNPNLYWYRQAAGRGLQLLFYSVGIGQISSEVPQNLSASRPQDRQFILSSKKLLLSDSGFYLCASSNQANTGELFFGEGSRLTVL.

In nucleotides, the CDR3 is TGTGCCAGCAGTCTGAACAGCGCCCCATACAATGAGCAGTTCTTC. This translates into CASSLNSAPYNEQFF. The chain uses TRBV6-1 and TRBJ2-1, with D unresolved. CDR3 length: 15 residues. Trimming stripped 5 bases from V and 4 bases from J, with 15 bases between. The germline CDR1 and CDR2 sequences are MNHNS and SASEGT.